The 4 T cell receptor beta chains below all came from one sample that was sequenced in a study of beta chain features in type 1 diabetes. Expressed TCRB transcripts were sequenced, since all the RNA that had been isolated was reverse transcribed. Method: immunoSEQ multiplex PCR; TCRdb's copy keeps in-frame clones and lacks some. This repertoire shows 150,000 to 180,000 clones, 11% found once; its top ten account for about 1.9%. Material: central memory CD4+ T cells from blood. Every receptor here comes from a man aged 18 to 29 in good health.

The chain recombines TRBV20-1 with TRBJ1-1; D ambiguous. The CDR3 is 10 amino acids. Germline CDR1 DFQATT, CDR2 SNEGSKA (reference sequence). V was pared by 6 bases and J by 2 bases, with 4 bases between. The CDR3 DNA reads as TGCAGTGCCCTTAACACTGAAGCTTTCTTT. Amino acid sequence: CSALNTEAFF.

V and J are TRBV10-3 and TRBJ2-1, with TRBD1 identical over 11 bases. This CDR3 has 16 amino acids. The junction had 7 bases not matched to a gene; V was cut back by 6 bases and J by 3 bases. Germline CDR1 reads ENHRY; CDR2 reads SYGVKD. CDR3 DNA sequence: TGTGCCATCAGCCCACGGACAGGGGGCTACTACAATGAGCAGTTCTTC. This translates into CAISPRTGGYYNEQFF.

This clone appeared a few times. The gene calls are TRBV9 and TRBJ1-1; D is undetermined. Trimming pared 0 bases from V and 0 bases from J, leaving 12 bases between. The CDR3 totals 16 residues. The germline gives CDR1 SGDLS, CDR2 YYNGEE. CDR3 DNA sequence: TGTGCCAGCAGCGTAGATGGTGGTAGGGTGAACACTGAAGCTTTCTTT. It codes for CASSVDGGRVNTEAFF.

V and J are TRBV7-3 and TRBJ2-2, with D unresolved. This CDR3 comprises 13 residues. The germline V gene encodes CDR1 SGHTA and CDR2 FQGTGA. Trimming shortened V by 0 bases and J by 4 bases, and 3 bases separated the two germline ends. The CDR3 here is CASSLTRTGELFF. In DNA, the CDR3 is TGTGCCAGCAGCTTAACGCGCACCGGGGAGCTGTTTTTT.